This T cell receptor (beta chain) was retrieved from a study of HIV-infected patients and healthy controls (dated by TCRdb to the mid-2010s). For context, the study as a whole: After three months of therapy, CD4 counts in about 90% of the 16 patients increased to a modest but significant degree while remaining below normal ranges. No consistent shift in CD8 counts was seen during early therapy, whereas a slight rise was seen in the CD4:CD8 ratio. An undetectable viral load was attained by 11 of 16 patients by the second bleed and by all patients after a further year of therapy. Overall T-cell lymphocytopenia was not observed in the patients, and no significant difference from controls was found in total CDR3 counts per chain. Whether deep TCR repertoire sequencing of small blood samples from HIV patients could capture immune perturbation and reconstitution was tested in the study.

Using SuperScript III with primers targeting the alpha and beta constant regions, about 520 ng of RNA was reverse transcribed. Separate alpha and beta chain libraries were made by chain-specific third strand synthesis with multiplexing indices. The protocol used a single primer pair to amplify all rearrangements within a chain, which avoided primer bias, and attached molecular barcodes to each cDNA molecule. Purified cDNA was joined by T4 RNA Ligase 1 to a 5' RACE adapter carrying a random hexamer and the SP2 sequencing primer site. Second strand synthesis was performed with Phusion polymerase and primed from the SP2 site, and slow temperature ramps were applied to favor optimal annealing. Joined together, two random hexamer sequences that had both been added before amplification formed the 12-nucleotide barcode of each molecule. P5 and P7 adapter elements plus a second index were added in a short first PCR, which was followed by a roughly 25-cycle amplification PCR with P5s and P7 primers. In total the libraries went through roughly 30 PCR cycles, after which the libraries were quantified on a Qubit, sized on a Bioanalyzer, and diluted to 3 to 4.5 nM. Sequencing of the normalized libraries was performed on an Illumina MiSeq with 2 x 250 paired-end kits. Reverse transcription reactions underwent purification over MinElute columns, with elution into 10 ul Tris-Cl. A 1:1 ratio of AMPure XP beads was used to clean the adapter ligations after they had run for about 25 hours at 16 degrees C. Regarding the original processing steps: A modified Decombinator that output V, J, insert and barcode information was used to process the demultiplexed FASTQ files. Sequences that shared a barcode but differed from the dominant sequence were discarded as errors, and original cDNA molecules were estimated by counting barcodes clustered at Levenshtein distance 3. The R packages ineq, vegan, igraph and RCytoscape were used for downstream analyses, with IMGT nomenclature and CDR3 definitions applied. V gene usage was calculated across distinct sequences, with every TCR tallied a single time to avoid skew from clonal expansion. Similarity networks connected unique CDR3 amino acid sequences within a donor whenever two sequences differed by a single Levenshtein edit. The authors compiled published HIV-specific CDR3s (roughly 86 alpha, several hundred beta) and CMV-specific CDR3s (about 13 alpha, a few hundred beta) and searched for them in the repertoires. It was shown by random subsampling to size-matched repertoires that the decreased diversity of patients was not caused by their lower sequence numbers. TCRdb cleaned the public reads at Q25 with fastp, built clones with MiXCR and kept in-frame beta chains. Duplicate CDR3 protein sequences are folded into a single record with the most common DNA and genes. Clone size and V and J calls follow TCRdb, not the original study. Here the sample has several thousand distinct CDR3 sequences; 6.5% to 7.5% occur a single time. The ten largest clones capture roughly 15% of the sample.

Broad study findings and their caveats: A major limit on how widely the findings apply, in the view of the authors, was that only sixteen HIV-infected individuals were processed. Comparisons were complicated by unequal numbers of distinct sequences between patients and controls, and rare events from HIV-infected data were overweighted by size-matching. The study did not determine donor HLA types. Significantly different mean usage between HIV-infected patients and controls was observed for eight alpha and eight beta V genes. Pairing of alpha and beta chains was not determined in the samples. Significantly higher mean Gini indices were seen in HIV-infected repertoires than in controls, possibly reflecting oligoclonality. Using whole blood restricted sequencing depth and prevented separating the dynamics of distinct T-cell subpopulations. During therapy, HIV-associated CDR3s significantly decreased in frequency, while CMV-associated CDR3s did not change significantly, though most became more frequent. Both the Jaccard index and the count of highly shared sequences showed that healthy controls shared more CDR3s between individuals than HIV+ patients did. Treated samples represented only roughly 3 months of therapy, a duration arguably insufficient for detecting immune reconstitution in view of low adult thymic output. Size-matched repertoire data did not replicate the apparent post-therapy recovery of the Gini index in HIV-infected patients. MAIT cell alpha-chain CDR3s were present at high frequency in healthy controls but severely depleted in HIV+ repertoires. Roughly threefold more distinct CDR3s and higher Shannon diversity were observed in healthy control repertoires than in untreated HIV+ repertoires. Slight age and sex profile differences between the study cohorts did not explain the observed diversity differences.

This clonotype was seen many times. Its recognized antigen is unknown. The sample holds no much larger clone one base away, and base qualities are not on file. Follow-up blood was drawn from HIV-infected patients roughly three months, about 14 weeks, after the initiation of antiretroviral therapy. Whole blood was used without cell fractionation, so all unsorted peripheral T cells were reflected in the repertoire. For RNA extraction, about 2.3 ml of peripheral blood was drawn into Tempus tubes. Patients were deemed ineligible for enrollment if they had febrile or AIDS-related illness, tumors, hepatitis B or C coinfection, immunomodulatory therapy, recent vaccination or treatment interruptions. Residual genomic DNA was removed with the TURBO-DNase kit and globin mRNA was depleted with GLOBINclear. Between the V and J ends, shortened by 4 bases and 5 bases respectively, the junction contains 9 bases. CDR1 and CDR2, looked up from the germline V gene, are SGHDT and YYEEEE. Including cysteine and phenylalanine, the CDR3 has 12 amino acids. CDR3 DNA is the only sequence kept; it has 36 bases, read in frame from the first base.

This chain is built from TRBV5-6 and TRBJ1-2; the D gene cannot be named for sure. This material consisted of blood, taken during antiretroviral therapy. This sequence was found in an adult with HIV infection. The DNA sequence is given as TGTGCCAGCAGCGAAGAACCTTATGGCTACACCTTC. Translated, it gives CASSEEPYGYTF.